One sample yielded the 31 T cell receptor beta chains listed below, sequenced in a study of blood T cell repertoires in COVID-19. This table comes from immunoSEQ multiplex PCR, and its TCRdb copy is limited to in-frame clones, with some not included. The sample includes about 32,000 clones, approximately 93% of them seen just once. Sequencing was carried out using peripheral blood. The receptor source for this set is a male donor with active COVID-19.

V usage is TRBV5-8 and J usage is TRBJ1-1; 7 bases fit TRBD1. The CDR3 has 14 amino acids. V lost 2 bases to trimming and J lost 1 base; unmatched junction nucleotides: 2. Germline CDR1 reads SGHTS; CDR2 reads YDEGEE. CDR3: CASSFGTANTEAFF. The CDR3, as DNA: TGTGCCAGCAGCTTCGGGACAGCGAACACTGAAGCTTTCTTT.

CDR3 in DNA: TGTGCCAGCAGCTCGGGACTAGCGGGGGGTGTGCAGTACTTC. Translated, it gives CASSSGLAGGVQYF. The rearrangement uses TRBV5-6 and TRBJ2-7; TRBD2 aligns across 15 bases. The germline CDR1 and CDR2 sequences are SGHDT and YYEEEE. The CDR3 is 14 residues long. Trimming at V came to 3 bases and at J to 9 bases, leaving 4 bases not matched to a gene.

The genes are TRBV5-6 and TRBJ1-5; D perhaps matches TRBD1 (5 bases). Trimming removed 4 bases from V and 7 bases from J, with 24 bases in between. The CDR3 runs 17 residues. The germline V gene encodes CDR1 SGHDT and CDR2 YYEEEE. The CDR3 DNA reads as TGTGCCAGCAGCCCCGGTGGGGGGACCGGTTCTAGGCAGCCCCAGCATTTT. Encoded protein: CASSPGGGTGSRQPQHF.

This chain uses TRBV5-1 with TRBJ2-5; TRBD1 might be the D (5 bases). Trimming stripped 0 bases from V and 5 bases from J, with 17 bases between. Germline loops: CDR1 SGHRS, CDR2 YFSETQ. The CDR3 runs to 16 residues. The CDR3 reads CASSLEGAGLVETQYF. The DNA of the CDR3 is TGCGCCAGCAGCTTGGAAGGGGCAGGGTTGGTTGAGACCCAGTACTTC. Full variable domain (missing parts from reference TRBV5-1 and TRBJ2-5): KAGVTQTPRYLIKTRGQQVTLSCSPISGHRSVSWYQQTPGQGLQFLFEYFSETQRNKGNFPGRFSGRQFSNSRSEMNVSTLELGDSALYLCASSLEGAGLVETQYFGPGTRLLVL.

This clone was picked up a small number of times. J is TRBJ2-3 and V is TRBV7-3, with 8 bases matching TRBD2. The CDR3 sequence is 15 residues long. V lost 3 bases and J lost 2; bases outside the gene matches: 4. Germline V lookup: CDR1 SGHTA, CDR2 FQGTGA. The CDR3 sequence is CASSFSGEHTDTQYF. The CDR3 DNA follows: TGTGCCAGCAGCTTTAGCGGGGAACACACAGATACGCAGTATTTT.

The V call is TRBV7-9, the J call TRBJ2-7; the match to TRBD1 covers 7 bases. V trimming: 4 bases; J trimming: 4 bases; junction bases outside the gene matches: 1. Germline CDR1 SEHNR, CDR2 FQNEAQ (reference sequence). The CDR3 consists of 12 residues. CDR3: CASSSGQYEQYF. In nucleotides, the CDR3 is TGTGCCAGCAGCTCGGGACAGTACGAGCAGTACTTC.

The chain uses TRBV19 and TRBJ1-1, with D uncertain. Germline lookup yields CDR1 LNHDA and CDR2 SQIVND (reference sequence). This CDR3 region has 15 residues. V lost 4 bases and J lost 5, with 17 bases in between. The CDR3 here is CASSTRFPAGTEAFF. CDR3 bases: TGTGCCAGTAGTACCCGATTTCCGGCCGGGACTGAAGCTTTCTTT.

V is TRBV9 and J is TRBJ2-7; D ambiguous. The CDR3 is 17 amino acids. Germline values: CDR1 SGDLS, CDR2 YYNGEE. Trimming left V 4 bases short and J 2 bases short, with 22 bases between. CDR3 coding DNA: TGTGCCAGCAGCTCACAACCCAGCAGTACCAGCGCCTACGAGCAGTACTTC. This sequence encodes CASSSQPSSTSAYEQYF.

The chain is built from TRBV5-6 and TRBJ1-1; no definite D call. V lost 5 bases and J 1 base, leaving 18 bases between the germline ends. The CDR3 totals 16 residues. Germline CDR1 is SGHDT and CDR2 is YYEEEE. For the CDR3, the DNA is TGTGCCAGCAGGGTGTACGGTGGAGGGAAGAACACTGAAGCTTTCTTT. Its translation: CASRVYGGGKNTEAFF.

The rearrangement links TRBV19 to TRBJ2-7, with 10 bases identical to TRBD1. This CDR3 is built from 16 residues. V dropped 6 bases and J dropped 6; count of bases not matched to a gene: 14. CDR1 is LNHDA, CDR2 SQIVND, per germline (reference sequence). In nucleotides, the CDR3 is TGTGCCAGTAGAACCACCCGAGGGACAGGGGCGGGCGAGCAGTACTTC. It is translated as CASRTTRGTGAGEQYF. Drawing the rest from reference TRBV19 and TRBJ2-7, the complete variable domain is DGGITQSPKYLFRKEGQNVTLSCEQNLNHDAMYWYRQDPGQGLRLIYYSQIVNDFQKGDIAEGYSVSREKKESFPLTVTSAQKNPTAFYLCASRTTRGTGAGEQYFGPGTRLTVT.

The CDR3 region has the DNA TGTGCCAGCAGTGAATTAGGGACAGGGGCAAGCTATGGCTACACCTTC. Its translation is CASSELGTGASYGYTF. The chain links TRBV25-1 to TRBJ1-2, with TRBD1 matching 10 bases. V trimming: 1 base; J trimming: 4 bases; junction bases outside the gene matches: 6. CDR3 length: 16 amino acids. The germline V gene encodes CDR1 MGHDK and CDR2 SYGVNS.

The chain employs TRBV5-1 and TRBJ2-5; D may be TRBD1 (6 bases). The germline V gene encodes CDR1 SGHRS and CDR2 YFSETQ. V gave up 6 bases and J gave up 2 bases, with 20 bases separating them. This CDR3 has 16 residues. The CDR3 sequence: CASTGDTLFLQETQYF. CDR3 nucleotides: TGCGCCAGCACAGGGGACACCTTGTTCCTTCAAGAGACCCAGTACTTC.

The V gene is TRBV2, the J gene TRBJ1-6, with 7 bases that match TRBD1. Trimming at V came to 6 bases and at J to 3 bases, leaving 8 bases not matched to a gene. Germline V gene sequence: CDR1 SNHLY, CDR2 FYNNEI. The CDR3 spans 16 residues. The CDR3 loop reads CASRIDRANYNSPLHF. DNA of the CDR3: TGTGCCAGCAGAATAGACAGGGCCAACTATAATTCACCCCTCCACTTT.

The CDR3 sequence is CASSSYGRFQETQYF. Written as DNA, the CDR3 is TGTGCCAGCAGCTCATATGGGAGGTTCCAAGAGACCCAGTACTTC. This chain joins TRBV7-9 and TRBJ2-5; D may be TRBD2 (6 bases). V lost 4 bases and J lost 1, with 13 bases in between. The CDR3 spans 15 residues. The germline V gene encodes CDR1 SEHNR and CDR2 FQNEAQ (reference sequence). Looking up the rest from reference TRBV7-9 and TRBJ2-5 gives the full variable domain: DTGVSQNPRHKITKRGQNVTFRCDPISEHNRLYWYRQTLGQGPEFLTYFQNEAQLEKSRLLSDRFSAERPKGSFSTLEIQRTEQGDSAMYLCASSSYGRFQETQYFGPGTRLLVL.

The V and J genes are TRBV9 and TRBJ1-3, with TRBD1 matching over 11 bases. Germline V gene lookup returns CDR1 SGDLS and CDR2 YYNGEE. V was clipped by 5 bases and J by 3 bases; unmatched bases: 4. The CDR3 spans 15 residues. The CDR3, as DNA: TGTGCCAGCAGACCGGGACAGGGGGGTGGAAACACCATATATTTT. Translation: CASRPGQGGGNTIYF. The full variable domain, rest sourced from reference TRBV9 and TRBJ1-3, is DSGVTQTPKHLITATGQRVTLRCSPRSGDLSVYWYQQSLDQGLQFLIQYYNGEERAKGNILERFSAQQFPDLHSELNLSSLELGDSALYFCASRPGQGGGNTIYFGEGSWLTVV.

This clone was recorded only once. This chain connects TRBV10-3 to TRBJ1-1, with TRBD1 matching over 11 bases. With 3 bases clipped from V and 6 bases from J, the junction kept 6 bases outside the gene matches. Looked up from germline, CDR1 is ENHRY and CDR2 is SYGVKD. This CDR3 spans 15 amino acids. For the CDR3, the DNA is TGTGCCATCAGTGAAAGGACAGGGGGCGCCGCTGAAGCTTTCTTT. Protein sequence: CAISERTGGAAEAFF.

This chain uses TRBV7-8 with TRBJ1-2; no clear D gene. The length of the CDR3 is 14 residues. The germline V gene has CDR1 SGHVS and CDR2 FQNEAQ. V was clipped by 2 bases and J by 2 bases, with 9 bases between them. The CDR3: CASSLRRINYGYTF. The CDR3 nucleotides read TGTGCCAGCAGCTTACGCAGGATCAACTATGGCTACACCTTC.

V is TRBV12-3 or TRBV12-4 and J is TRBJ2-1, with 9 bases aligning to TRBD1. The CDR3 contains 12 residues. V shed 3 bases and J 15 bases; nucleotides not matched to a gene: 6. Here the CDR3 reads CASSFGTGRLFF. As DNA, the CDR3 is TGTGCCAGCAGTTTTGGGACAGGGAGGCTGTTCTTC.

V and J are TRBV5-1 and TRBJ2-1; 7 positions match TRBD2. The CDR3 is 15 residues long. CDR1 SGHRS and CDR2 YFSETQ come from the germline V gene. V lost 6 bases to trimming and J lost 7 bases; unmatched junction nucleotides: 13. CDR3 sequence: CASTLDVGGKNEQFF. The DNA for the CDR3 is TGCGCCAGCACCCTCGACGTGGGGGGGAAAAATGAGCAGTTCTTC.

The chain couples TRBV29-1 to TRBJ1-2; 7 nucleotides match TRBD1. The germline CDR1 and CDR2 sequences are SQVTM and ANQGSEA. V shed 5 bases and J 4 bases; nucleotides not matched to a gene: 10. The CDR3 sequence is 14 residues long. The CDR3 protein is CSVSEGALGYGYTF. The CDR3 region has the DNA TGCAGCGTTTCGGAGGGGGCGCTTGGCTATGGCTACACCTTC.

This sequence joins TRBV9 and TRBJ1-1, with 8 nucleotides matching TRBD1. V gave up 4 bases and J gave up 3 bases; unmatched junction bases: 8. CDR1 and CDR2 (germline): SGDLS, YYNGEE. There are 15 residues in the CDR3. In DNA form, the CDR3 reads TGTGCCAGCAGCTATCGGACAGGGTCGTACACTGAAGCTTTCTTT. Translation: CASSYRTGSYTEAFF. Combining the CDR3 with reference TRBV9 and TRBJ1-1 gives the whole variable domain DSGVTQTPKHLITATGQRVTLRCSPRSGDLSVYWYQQSLDQGLQFLIQYYNGEERAKGNILERFSAQQFPDLHSELNLSSLELGDSALYFCASSYRTGSYTEAFFGQGTRLTVV.

The J gene is TRBJ2-1, the V gene TRBV9, with 9 positions matching TRBD1. The J segment lost 3 bases and the V segment lost 3 bases, leaving 4 bases of the junction unmatched. There are 15 residues in the CDR3. Germline lookup yields CDR1 SGDLS and CDR2 YYNGEE. CDR3 loop: CASSEGQGIYNEQFF. The DNA of the CDR3 is TGTGCCAGCAGCGAAGGACAGGGGATCTACAATGAGCAGTTCTTC.

The chain combines TRBV30 with TRBJ1-1; TRBD1 matches 7 bases. The CDR3 sequence is 14 residues long. J was trimmed by 0 bases and V by 4 bases; bases with no gene match: 5. Germline CDR1 GTSNPN, CDR2 SVGIG (reference sequence). CDR3 nucleotides: TGTGCCTGGACCGGACAGGTCATGAACACTGAAGCTTTCTTT. It is translated as CAWTGQVMNTEAFF.

The rearrangement joins TRBV4-2 to TRBJ2-3; D perhaps matches TRBD1 (5 bases). The CDR3 totals 15 residues. Germline V gene sequence: CDR1 LGHNA, CDR2 YNFKEQ. V lost 2 bases and J 1 base, leaving 10 bases between the germline ends. The CDR3 loop is CASSQRQSGTDTQYF. CDR3 DNA: TGTGCCAGCAGCCAACGACAGAGTGGCACAGATACGCAGTATTTT.

The V and J genes are TRBV19 and TRBJ1-1; D perhaps matches TRBD1 (5 bases). V was shortened by 6 bases and J by 0 bases, with 14 bases between the two germline ends. The CDR3 length is 15 residues. CDR1 LNHDA and CDR2 SQIVND come from the germline V gene (reference sequence). In DNA, the CDR3 is TGTGCCAGTAGCCCGATTGGGGGGTTGAACACTGAAGCTTTCTTT. Protein: CASSPIGGLNTEAFF.

The rearrangement links TRBV9 to TRBJ2-3; D is uncertain. Germline V gives CDR1 SGDLS, CDR2 YYNGEE. Trimming shortened V by 3 bases and J by 0 bases, and 14 bases separated the two germline ends. The CDR3 totals 16 residues. The CDR3 nucleotides are TGTGCCAGCAGCGCCAGAATCTCCGCTAGCACAGATACGCAGTATTTT. This codes for CASSARISASTDTQYF.

The chain uses TRBV7-9 and TRBJ1-5; TRBD1 matches 7 bases. J gave up 1 base and V 5 bases, and 5 bases lay outside the gene matches. The CDR3 consists of 15 residues. Germline V gene data show CDR1 as SEHNR and CDR2 as FQNEAQ (reference sequence). The CDR3 DNA reads TGTGCCAGCAGCCCCCAACAGGGGAGCAATCAGCCCCAGCATTTT. Its translation: CASSPQQGSNQPQHF.

The chain recombines TRBV6-4 with TRBJ1-4, with unresolved D. Trimming removed 7 bases at V and 0 bases at J, with 12 bases between. This CDR3 spans 15 amino acids. Germline V gene sequence: CDR1 MRHNA, CDR2 SNTAGT. The CDR3 loop is CASTPTGATNEKLFF. CDR3 DNA: TGTGCCAGCACCCCCACGGGAGCAACTAATGAAAAACTGTTTTTT.

This sequence joins TRBV10-3 and TRBJ1-2; D gene ambiguous. Trimming took 0 bases from V and 6 from J, leaving 17 bases between them. Germline-derived CDR1 and CDR2 are ENHRY and SYGVKD. The CDR3 loop spans 16 amino acids. Written as DNA, the CDR3 is TGTGCCATCAGTGAGTCGGATTTTAACGGGGAGAATGGCTACACCTTC. It codes for CAISESDFNGENGYTF.

This clone was recorded only once. V and J are TRBV4-3 and TRBJ1-1, with 7 bases matching TRBD1. The CDR3 has 15 amino acids. V dropped 1 base and J dropped 2; count of bases not matched to a gene: 4. Germline CDR1 is LGHNA and CDR2 is YSLEER. The CDR3 nucleotides read TGCGCCAGCAGCCAAGGACAGGGACGCAACACTGAAGCTTTCTTT. Residues: CASSQGQGRNTEAFF.

The CDR3 reads CASSSGVVEQYF. The CDR3 region has the DNA TGTGCCAGCAGCTCAGGGGTGGTCGAGCAGTACTTC. The V and J genes are TRBV28 and TRBJ2-7; TRBD1 might be the D (6 bases). The CDR3 covers 12 residues. Trimming shortened V by 6 bases and J by 6 bases, and 12 bases separated the two germline ends. Germline loops: CDR1 MDHEN, CDR2 SYDVKM.